This TCR beta chain appears in the sequencing data of a study of shared clonotypes between healthy human individuals. Germline lookup yields CDR1 MNHEY and CDR2 SMNVEV (reference sequence). This CDR3 region has 18 residues. With V trimmed by 1 base and J by 4 bases, 13 bases remained unmatched. CD8 cells regarded as naive lacked CD45RO, were positively chosen for CCR7, and omitted terminally differentiated effector memory CD45RA+ cells. For this clone: Its antigen is currently unknown.

An even split of each subset's genomic DNA across several immunoSEQ plates was performed. Assay: immunoSEQ multiplex PCR; the TCRdb copy retains only in-frame clones and omits some. This sample has about 590,000 clones, with roughly 95% found just once. Study observations and caveats: The authors sampled blood alone, and tissue repertoires likely differ.

The genes are TRBV27 and TRBJ2-3, with 8 positions matching TRBD1. This receptor was taken from a woman aged 30 to 39 in good health. Source material: naive CD8+ T cells sorted from blood. The CDR3 DNA sequence: TGTGCCAGCAGTTTATTAGGTGCGCAGGGGGCGAAGGCAGATACGCAGTATTTT. Translation gives CASSLLGAQGAKADTQYF.